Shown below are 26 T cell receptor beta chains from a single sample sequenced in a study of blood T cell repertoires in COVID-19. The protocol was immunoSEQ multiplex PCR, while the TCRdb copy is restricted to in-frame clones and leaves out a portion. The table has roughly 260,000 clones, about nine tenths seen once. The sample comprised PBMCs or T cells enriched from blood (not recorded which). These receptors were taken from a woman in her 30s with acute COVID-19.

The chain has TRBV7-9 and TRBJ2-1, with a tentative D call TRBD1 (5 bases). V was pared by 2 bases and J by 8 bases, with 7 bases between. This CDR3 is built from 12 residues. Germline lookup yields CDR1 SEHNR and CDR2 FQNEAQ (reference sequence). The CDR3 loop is CASSLQGDEQFF. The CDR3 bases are TGTGCCAGCAGCTTACAGGGCGATGAGCAGTTCTTC. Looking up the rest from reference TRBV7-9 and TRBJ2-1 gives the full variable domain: DTGVSQNPRHKITKRGQNVTFRCDPISEHNRLYWYRQTLGQGPEFLTYFQNEAQLEKSRLLSDRFSAERPKGSFSTLEIQRTEQGDSAMYLCASSLQGDEQFFGPGTRLTVL.

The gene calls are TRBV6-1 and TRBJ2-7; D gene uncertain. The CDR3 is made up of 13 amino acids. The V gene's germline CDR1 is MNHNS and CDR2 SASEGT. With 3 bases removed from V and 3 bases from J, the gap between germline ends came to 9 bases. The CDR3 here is CASSDVLNYEQYF. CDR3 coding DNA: TGTGCCAGCAGTGATGTCCTTAACTACGAGCAGTACTTC.

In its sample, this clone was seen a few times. The CDR3 DNA follows: TGCGCCAGCAGCTCCTTAGCGGGGGGGATTGCAGATACGCAGTATTTT. It is translated as CASSSLAGGIADTQYF. V usage is TRBV5-1 and J usage is TRBJ2-3; TRBD2 matches 11 bases. J gave up 4 bases and V 3 bases, and 7 bases lay outside the gene matches. This CDR3 has 16 amino acids. The germline gives CDR1 SGHRS, CDR2 YFSETQ.

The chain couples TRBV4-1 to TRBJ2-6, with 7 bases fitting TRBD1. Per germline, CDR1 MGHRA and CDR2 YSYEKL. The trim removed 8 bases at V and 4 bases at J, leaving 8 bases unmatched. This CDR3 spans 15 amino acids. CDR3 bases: TGCGCCAGCTCAGTCACAGGGGACGGGGCCAACGTCCTGACTTTC. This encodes CASSVTGDGANVLTF.

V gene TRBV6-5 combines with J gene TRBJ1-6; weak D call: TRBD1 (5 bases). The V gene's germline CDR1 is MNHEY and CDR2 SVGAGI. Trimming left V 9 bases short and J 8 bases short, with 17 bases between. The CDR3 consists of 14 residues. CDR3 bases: TGTGCCAGTACTAGATCAGGGAGGGATTCACCCCTCCACTTT. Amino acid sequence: CASTRSGRDSPLHF.

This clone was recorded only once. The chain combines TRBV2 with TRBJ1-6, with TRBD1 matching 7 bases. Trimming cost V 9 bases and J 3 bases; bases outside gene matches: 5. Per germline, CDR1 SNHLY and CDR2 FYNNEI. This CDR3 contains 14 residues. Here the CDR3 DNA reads TGTGCCAGTTCCCCAGGGGGCTATAATTCACCCCTCCACTTT. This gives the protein CASSPGGYNSPLHF.

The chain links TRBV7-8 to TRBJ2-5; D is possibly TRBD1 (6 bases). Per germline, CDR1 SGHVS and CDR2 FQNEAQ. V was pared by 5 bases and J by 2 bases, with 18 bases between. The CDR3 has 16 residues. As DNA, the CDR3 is TGTGCCAGCAGCAAAAACAGGGTTTGGGGACAAGAGACCCAGTACTTC. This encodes CASSKNRVWGQETQYF.

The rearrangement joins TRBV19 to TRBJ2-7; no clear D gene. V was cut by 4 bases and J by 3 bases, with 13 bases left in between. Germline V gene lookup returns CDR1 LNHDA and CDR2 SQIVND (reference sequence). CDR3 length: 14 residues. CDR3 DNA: TGTGCCAGTAGTAACATTGGCGGCAGCTACGAGCAGTACTTC. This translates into CASSNIGGSYEQYF.

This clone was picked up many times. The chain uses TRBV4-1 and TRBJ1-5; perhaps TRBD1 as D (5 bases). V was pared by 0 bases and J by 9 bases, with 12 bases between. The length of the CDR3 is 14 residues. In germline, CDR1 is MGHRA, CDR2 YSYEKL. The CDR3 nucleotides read TGCGCCAGCAGCCAAGAATGGGGGGAGAGGCCCCAGCATTTT. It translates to CASSQEWGERPQHF.

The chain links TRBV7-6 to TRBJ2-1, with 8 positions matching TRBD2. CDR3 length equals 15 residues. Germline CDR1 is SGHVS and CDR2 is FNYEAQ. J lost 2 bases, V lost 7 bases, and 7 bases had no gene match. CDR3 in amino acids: CASTLRGGPYNEQFF. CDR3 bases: TGTGCCAGCACCCTACGGGGGGGGCCCTACAATGAGCAGTTCTTC.

The CDR3 region has the DNA TGTGCCAGCAGCTCCCGCACGGCGACAGATTCCGATAGCAATCAGCCCCAGCATTTT. Its protein product is CASSSRTATDSDSNQPQHF. The chain employs TRBV5-5 and TRBJ1-5, with D tentatively TRBD1 (5 bases). V was shortened by 3 bases and J by 0 bases, with 22 bases between the two germline ends. This CDR3 spans 19 amino acids. The V gene's germline CDR1 is SGHKS and CDR2 YYEKEE (reference sequence).

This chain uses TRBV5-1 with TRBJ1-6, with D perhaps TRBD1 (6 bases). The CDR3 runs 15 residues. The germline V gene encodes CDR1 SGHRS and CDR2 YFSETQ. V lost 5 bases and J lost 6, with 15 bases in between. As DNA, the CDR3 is TGCGCCAGCAGGGCTCGGGGAGGGGGTAATTCACCCCTCCACTTT. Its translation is CASRARGGGNSPLHF.

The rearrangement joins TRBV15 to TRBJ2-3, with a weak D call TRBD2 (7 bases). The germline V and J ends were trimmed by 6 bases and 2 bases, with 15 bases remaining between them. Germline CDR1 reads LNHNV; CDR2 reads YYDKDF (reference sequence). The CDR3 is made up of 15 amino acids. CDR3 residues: CATRGGGENTDTQYF. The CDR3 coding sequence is TGTGCCACCAGAGGCGGGGGCGAGAACACAGATACGCAGTATTTT.

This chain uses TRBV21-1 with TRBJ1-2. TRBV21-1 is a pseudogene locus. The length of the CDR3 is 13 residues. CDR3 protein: CASSPWGLCGYTF. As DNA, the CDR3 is TGTGCCAGCAGCCCGTGGGGACTATGTGGCTACACCTTC.

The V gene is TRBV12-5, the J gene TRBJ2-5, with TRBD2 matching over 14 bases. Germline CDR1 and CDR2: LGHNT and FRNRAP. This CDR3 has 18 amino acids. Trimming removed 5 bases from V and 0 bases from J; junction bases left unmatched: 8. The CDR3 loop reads CASGAGLAGGPYQETQYF. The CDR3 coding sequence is TGTGCTAGTGGTGCCGGACTAGCGGGGGGCCCTTACCAAGAGACCCAGTACTTC.

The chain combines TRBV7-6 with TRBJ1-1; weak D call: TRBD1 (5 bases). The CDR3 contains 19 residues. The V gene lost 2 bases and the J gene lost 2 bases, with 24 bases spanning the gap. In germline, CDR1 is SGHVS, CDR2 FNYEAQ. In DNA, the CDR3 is TGTGCCAGCAGCTTATTCAAAAGGGGTAAGTTAGGTATTAACACTGAAGCTTTCTTT. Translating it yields CASSLFKRGKLGINTEAFF.

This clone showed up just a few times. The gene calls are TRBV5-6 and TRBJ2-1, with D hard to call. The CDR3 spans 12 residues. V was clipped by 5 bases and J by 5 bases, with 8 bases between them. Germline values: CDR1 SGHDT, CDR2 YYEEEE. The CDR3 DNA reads TGTGCCAGCAGTCCGGTGGACAATGAGCAGTTCTTC. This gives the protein CASSPVDNEQFF.

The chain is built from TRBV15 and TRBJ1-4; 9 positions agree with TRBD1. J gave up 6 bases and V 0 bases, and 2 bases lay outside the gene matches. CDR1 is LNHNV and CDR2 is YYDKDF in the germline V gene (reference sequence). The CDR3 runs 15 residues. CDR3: CATSRDGDRDEKLFF. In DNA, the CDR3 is TGTGCCACCAGCAGAGATGGGGACAGGGATGAAAAACTGTTTTTT.

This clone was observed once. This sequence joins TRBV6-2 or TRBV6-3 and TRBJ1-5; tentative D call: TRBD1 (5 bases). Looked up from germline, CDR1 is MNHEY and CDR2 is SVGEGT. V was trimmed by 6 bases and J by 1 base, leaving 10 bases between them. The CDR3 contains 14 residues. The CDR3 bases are TGTGCCAGCAGCCCCAGGGTCAGCAATCAGCCCCAGCATTTT. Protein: CASSPRVSNQPQHF.

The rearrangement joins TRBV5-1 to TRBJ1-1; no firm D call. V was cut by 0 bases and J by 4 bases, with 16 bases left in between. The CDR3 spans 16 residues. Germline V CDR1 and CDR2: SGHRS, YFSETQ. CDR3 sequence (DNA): TGCGCCAGCAGCTTGGGAGGGCACGATTCCGGCACTGAAGCTTTCTTT. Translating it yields CASSLGGHDSGTEAFF.

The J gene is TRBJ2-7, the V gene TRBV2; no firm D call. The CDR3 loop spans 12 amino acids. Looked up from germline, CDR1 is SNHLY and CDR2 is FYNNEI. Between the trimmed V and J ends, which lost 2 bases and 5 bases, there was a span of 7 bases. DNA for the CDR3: TGTGCCAGCAGTGAACACCGGGACGAGCAGTACTTC. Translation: CASSEHRDEQYF.

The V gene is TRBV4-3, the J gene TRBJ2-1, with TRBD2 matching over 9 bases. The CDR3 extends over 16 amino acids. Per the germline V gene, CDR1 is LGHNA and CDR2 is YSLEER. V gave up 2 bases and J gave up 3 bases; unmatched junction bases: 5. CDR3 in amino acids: CASSQRPSGVYNEQFF. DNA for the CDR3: TGCGCCAGCAGCCAACGGCCTAGCGGGGTCTACAATGAGCAGTTCTTC.

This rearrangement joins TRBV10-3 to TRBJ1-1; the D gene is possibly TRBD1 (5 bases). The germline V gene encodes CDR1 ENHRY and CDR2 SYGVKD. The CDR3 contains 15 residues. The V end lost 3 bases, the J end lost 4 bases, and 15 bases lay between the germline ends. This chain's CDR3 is CAISEFSTTATEAFF. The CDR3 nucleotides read TGTGCCATCAGTGAATTTTCGACGACAGCCACTGAAGCTTTCTTT.

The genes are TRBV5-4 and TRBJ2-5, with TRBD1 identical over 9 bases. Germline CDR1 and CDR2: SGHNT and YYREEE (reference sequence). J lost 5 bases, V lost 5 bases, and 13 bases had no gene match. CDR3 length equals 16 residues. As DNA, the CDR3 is TGTGCCAGCAGTCTGGGGACAGGGAGGGCGATCGAGACCCAGTACTTC. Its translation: CASSLGTGRAIETQYF.

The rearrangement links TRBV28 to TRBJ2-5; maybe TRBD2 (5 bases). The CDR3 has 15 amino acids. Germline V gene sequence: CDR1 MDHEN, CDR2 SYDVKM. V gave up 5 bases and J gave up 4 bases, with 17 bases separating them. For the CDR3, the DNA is TGTGCCAGCAGTAGGGAGAGCGAAGGAGGAGAGACCCAGTACTTC. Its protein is CASSRESEGGETQYF.

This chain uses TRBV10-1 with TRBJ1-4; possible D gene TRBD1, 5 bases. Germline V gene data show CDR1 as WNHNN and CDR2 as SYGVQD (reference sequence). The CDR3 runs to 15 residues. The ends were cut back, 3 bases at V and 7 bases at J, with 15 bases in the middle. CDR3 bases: TGCGCCAGCAGTGAAAGAAGGGGCGAGAGTGAAAAACTGTTTTTT. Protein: CASSERRGESEKLFF.